This entry lists 19 T cell receptor beta chains sequenced from one sample in a study of shared clonotypes between healthy human individuals. TCRdb keeps only in-frame clones here, not all; method: immunoSEQ multiplex PCR. The sample lists 2.5 million or so clones; approximately 90% were seen once. The sample was naive CD4+ T cells sorted from blood. Subset of the sample: CD45RA+ positively selected. These receptors came from a man between 18 and 29 years old in good health.

This chain connects TRBV7-6 to TRBJ2-1, with D unresolved. V was clipped by 1 base and J by 12 bases, with 10 bases between them. CDR1 and CDR2 from the germline V gene are SGHVS and FNYEAQ. The CDR3 has 12 residues. The CDR3 nucleotides read TGTGCCAGCAGCTTAGACGTCGGCGGGCAGTTCTTC. The encoded protein is CASSLDVGGQFF.

The chain links TRBV6-5 to TRBJ1-2; possible D gene TRBD1, 5 bases. CDR1 and CDR2 from the germline V gene are MNHEY and SVGAGI. The CDR3 runs 15 residues. Trimming took off 1 base at V and 0 bases at J, with 9 bases between the two ends. The CDR3 nucleotides read TGTGCCAGCAGTTACTACAAGACAGCTAACTATGGCTACACCTTC. Translation: CASSYYKTANYGYTF.

For the CDR3, the DNA is TGTGCCAGCAGTCTGCAGCGCTCTGGGGCCAACGTCCTGACTTTC. This encodes CASSLQRSGANVLTF. V is TRBV27 and J is TRBJ2-6; D gene ambiguous. This CDR3 has 15 amino acids. V lost 5 bases to trimming and J lost 0 bases, with 8 bases between them. CDR1 is MNHEY and CDR2 is SMNVEV in the germline V gene (reference sequence).

This sequence joins TRBV27 and TRBJ1-6; D is perhaps TRBD1 (5 bases). Germline CDR1 is MNHEY and CDR2 is SMNVEV (reference sequence). Trimming stripped 2 bases from V and 6 bases from J, with 14 bases between. The CDR3 covers 16 residues. The CDR3 here is CASSLERRGTNSPLHF. In DNA, the CDR3 is TGTGCCAGCAGTTTAGAGAGGAGGGGAACTAATTCACCCCTCCACTTT.

The chain uses TRBV29-1 and TRBJ2-1, with a weak D call TRBD2 (5 bases). The germline V gene has CDR1 SQVTM and CDR2 ANQGSEA. Trimming removed 7 bases from V and 4 bases from J, with 8 bases in between. This CDR3 is 11 amino acids long. The CDR3 region has the DNA TGCAGCGGAGGGAAGTACAATGAGCAGTTCTTC. This codes for CSGGKYNEQFF.

The V call is TRBV7-9, the J call TRBJ2-5; 9 nucleotides agree with TRBD1. The CDR3 covers 15 residues. CDR1 and CDR2 (germline): SEHNR, FQNEAQ (reference sequence). V lost 2 bases, J lost 5 bases, and 6 bases stayed unmatched. CDR3: CASSLTTGGYETQYF. The CDR3 nucleotides read TGTGCCAGCAGCTTAACCACAGGGGGCTATGAGACCCAGTACTTC.

CDR3 DNA: TGTGCCAGCGCGCCTTGGGGTAATGAAAAACTGTTTTTT. Translated, it gives CASAPWGNEKLFF. V and J are TRBV2 and TRBJ1-4; D gene uncertain. The CDR3 length is 13 residues. V was shortened by 8 bases and J by 4 bases, with 11 bases between the two germline ends. Germline V gene sequence: CDR1 SNHLY, CDR2 FYNNEI.

The chain carries TRBV4-1 and TRBJ2-5, with D possibly being TRBD2 (5 bases). Deletions cut 0 bases from V and 11 bases from J, with 25 bases between. The germline CDR1 and CDR2 sequences are MGHRA and YSYEKL. The CDR3 has 17 amino acids. CDR3 sequence: CASSQDSLRTAPREQYF. In DNA, the CDR3 is TGCGCCAGCAGCCAAGATTCTTTGCGAACAGCCCCTAGGGAGCAGTACTTC.

V gene TRBV2 combines with J gene TRBJ2-7, with D maybe TRBD1 (5 bases). With 4 bases removed from V and 7 bases from J, the gap between germline ends came to 20 bases. The germline CDR1 and CDR2 sequences are SNHLY and FYNNEI. CDR3 length: 15 residues. The CDR3 is CASSAQDPRTEEQYF. The CDR3 DNA sequence: TGTGCCAGCAGTGCACAGGACCCTCGGACGGAAGAGCAGTACTTC.

The genes are TRBV9 and TRBJ2-1; no clear D gene. Trimming shortened V by 0 bases and J by 8 bases, and 9 bases separated the two germline ends. This CDR3 is built from 13 residues. Germline V lookup: CDR1 SGDLS, CDR2 YYNGEE. The CDR3 DNA sequence: TGTGCCAGCAGCGTAGGATTAGGATATGAGCAGTTCTTC. This encodes CASSVGLGYEQFF.

This chain links TRBV6-6 with TRBJ1-2; a possible D gene is TRBD1 (5 bases). The V gene's germline CDR1 is MNHNY and CDR2 SVGAGI (reference sequence). V lost 2 bases and J lost 5, with 9 bases in between. The CDR3 length is 13 residues. CDR3 in amino acids: CASSYTGGYGYTF. The CDR3 bases are TGTGCCAGCAGTTACACGGGGGGATATGGCTACACCTTC.

This chain connects TRBV28 to TRBJ1-4, with a tentative D call TRBD1 (6 bases). V lost 2 bases to trimming and J lost 10 bases, with 17 bases between them. The CDR3 has 15 amino acids. The germline CDR1 and CDR2 sequences are MDHEN and SYDVKM. This CDR3 reads CASSLPSQGHGKLFF. The CDR3 nucleotides are TGTGCCAGCAGTTTACCAAGTCAGGGGCACGGAAAACTGTTTTTT.

The chain is built from TRBV6-5 and TRBJ1-2; D gene uncertain. V shed 3 bases and J shed 1 base, with 12 bases lying between them. Germline lookup yields CDR1 MNHEY and CDR2 SVGAGI. The CDR3 spans 15 residues. The CDR3 bases are TGTGCCAGCAGTTATAGTGGCAGGATTAACTATGGCTACACCTTC. The encoded protein is CASSYSGRINYGYTF.

This clone was counted once. Other DNA sequences from this sample encode an identical CDR3 as well. The rearrangement uses TRBV18 and TRBJ1-1; tentatively, D is TRBD1 (5 bases). V lost 2 bases and J lost 5, with 15 bases in between. CDR3 size: 15 residues. Germline values: CDR1 KGHSH, CDR2 LQKENI. The CDR3 bases are TGTGCCAGCTCACCATTAGGGCAGGGAGGGACTGAAGCTTTCTTT. Its translation: CASSPLGQGGTEAFF.

The chain employs TRBV2 and TRBJ2-3; no reliable D call. Germline values: CDR1 SNHLY, CDR2 FYNNEI. The CDR3 sequence is 15 residues long. V lost 4 bases, J lost 0 bases, and 11 bases lay in between. The CDR3 sequence is CASSGQASSTDTQYF. For the CDR3, the DNA is TGTGCCAGCAGTGGACAAGCCTCTAGCACAGATACGCAGTATTTT.

V usage is TRBV6-5 and J usage is TRBJ1-3; D gene ambiguous. V lost 6 bases and J lost 2, with 11 bases in between. Per germline, CDR1 MNHEY and CDR2 SVGAGI. The length of the CDR3 is 14 residues. The CDR3 reads CASSRSVPGNTIYF. The CDR3 coding sequence is TGTGCCAGCAGCAGGTCCGTACCTGGAAACACCATATATTTT.

In regard to this clone: Other DNA sequences in this sample translate to the same CDR3. This rearrangement joins TRBV15 to TRBJ1-2; a possible D gene is TRBD1 (5 bases). From germline, CDR1 is LNHNV and CDR2 YYDKDF (reference sequence). Trimming removed 3 bases from V and 4 bases from J, with 6 bases in between. There are 12 residues in the CDR3. The CDR3, as DNA: TGTGCCACCAGCAGGGACACCTATGGCTACACCTTC. This gives the protein CATSRDTYGYTF. Combining the CDR3 with reference TRBV15 and TRBJ1-2 gives the whole variable domain DAMVIQNPRYQVTQFGKPVTLSCSQTLNHNVMYWYQQKSSQAPKLLFHYYDKDFNNEADTPDNFQSRRPNTSFCFLDIRSPGLGDTAMYLCATSRDTYGYTFGSGTRLTVV.

Concerning this clone: The sample has other DNA sequences that encode this CDR3 too. V gene TRBV2 combines with J gene TRBJ2-2; TRBD1 matches 7 bases. V dropped 6 bases and J dropped 1; count of bases not matched to a gene: 2. The V gene's germline CDR1 is SNHLY and CDR2 FYNNEI. This CDR3 has 14 residues. The CDR3 loop reads CASRGQMNTGELFF. As DNA, the CDR3 is TGTGCCAGCAGGGGACAGATGAACACCGGGGAGCTGTTTTTT.

Worth noting for this clone: An end of the junction differs from the germline gene, which may be a read error. The CDR3 loop reads CASSSGPRETQYF. In nucleotides, the CDR3 is TGTGCTAGCAGCTCAGGGCCACGGGAGACCCAGTACTTC. The rearrangement uses TRBV7-7 and TRBJ2-5; D is possibly TRBD1 (5 bases). Germline loops: CDR1 SSHAT, CDR2 FNYEAQ (reference sequence). CDR3 size: 13 residues.